Presented here are 25 T cell receptor beta chains from one specimen sequenced in a study of a mutant IDH1 vaccine in newly diagnosed glioma. Time point specified: week 47, end of study. Topical imiquimod was applied with each vaccine dose, which held 300 ug of mutant IDH1 20-mer peptide. Their antigens remain unidentified. Sequenced by immunoSEQ multiplex PCR; TCRdb stores in-frame clones only, minus some. Of some 87,000 clones listed, approximately 78% are singletons. Specimen: PBMCs, collected from a glioma patient whose treatment included an IDH1 peptide vaccine. These receptors all stem from a man aged 35 to 55 with glioma.

The chain links TRBV9 to TRBJ1-2; D gene ambiguous. The CDR3 is 15 residues long. V dropped 0 bases and J dropped 7 bases, with 16 bases sitting between them. Germline V lookup: CDR1 SGDLS, CDR2 YYNGEE. CDR3 DNA: TGTGCCAGCAGCGTAGTCCCTTCCGAGAGGGCTGGCTACACCTTC. The encoded protein is CASSVVPSERAGYTF.

V usage is TRBV4-1 and J usage is TRBJ1-5; D is unclear. The CDR3 sequence is 16 residues long. The V end lost 4 bases, the J end lost 0 bases, and 13 bases lay between the germline ends. The germline V gene has CDR1 MGHRA and CDR2 YSYEKL. CDR3 nucleotides: TGCGCCAGCAGCCCCCTTGGGATTTTTAGCAATCAGCCCCAGCATTTT. This encodes CASSPLGIFSNQPQHF.

The V gene is TRBV28, the J gene TRBJ1-1, with D unclear. The CDR3 totals 9 residues. Germline V gives CDR1 MDHEN, CDR2 SYDVKM. With 10 bases removed from V and 7 bases from J, the gap between germline ends came to 7 bases. This chain's CDR3 is CATEGEAFF. The DNA of the CDR3 is TGTGCCACCGAGGGTGAAGCTTTCTTT. Supplemented by reference TRBV28 and TRBJ1-1, the full variable domain reads DVKVTQSSRYLVKRTGEKVFLECVQDMDHENMFWYRQDPGLGLRLIYFSYDVKMKEKGDIPEGYSVSREKKERFSLILESASTNQTSMYLCATEGEAFFGQGTRLTVV.

The CDR3 coding sequence is TGTGCCAGCAGTGACCCTGGACAGGGAGGCAATGAGCAGTTCTTC. Translating it yields CASSDPGQGGNEQFF. The chain links TRBV2 to TRBJ2-1; 8 bases map to TRBD1. Unmatched junction bases numbered 7, after V lost 3 bases and J lost 6 bases. The germline CDR1 and CDR2 sequences are SNHLY and FYNNEI. CDR3 size: 15 residues.

The genes are TRBV5-4 and TRBJ2-1; 12 bases agree with TRBD2. J gave up 9 bases and V 4 bases, and 11 bases lay outside the gene matches. CDR1 and CDR2 (germline): SGHNT, YYREEE (reference sequence). The CDR3 length is 16 residues. In nucleotides, the CDR3 is TGTGCCAGCAGCCCAAACGCCGGGACTAGCGGGCCTGAGCAGTTCTTC. Encoded protein: CASSPNAGTSGPEQFF.

The V and J genes are TRBV18 and TRBJ2-1; 12 bases are a match to TRBD2. Per the germline V gene, CDR1 is KGHSH and CDR2 is LQKENI. This CDR3 comprises 17 residues. V shed 3 bases and J 9 bases; nucleotides not matched to a gene: 12. This CDR3 is CASSPTRLAGESGEQFF. Written as DNA, the CDR3 is TGTGCCAGCTCACCGACGCGACTAGCGGGAGAGTCTGGTGAGCAGTTCTTC. Full variable domain (rest looked up from reference TRBV18 and TRBJ2-1): NAGVMQNPRHLVRRRGQEARLRCSPMKGHSHVYWYRQLPEEGLKFMVYLQKENIIDESGMPKERFSAEFPKEGPSILRIQQVVRGDSAAYFCASSPTRLAGESGEQFFGPGTRLTVL.

The chain joins TRBV7-2 to TRBJ1-6; 9 nucleotides agree with TRBD1. Trimming removed 1 base from V and 7 bases from J; junction bases left unmatched: 2. CDR1 is SGHTA, CDR2 FQGNSA, per germline. The CDR3 is made up of 15 amino acids. The chain's CDR3 is CASSLGGTGNSPLHF. The CDR3 coding sequence is TGTGCCAGCAGCTTAGGTGGGACAGGGAATTCACCCCTCCACTTT.

The chain recombines TRBV18 with TRBJ1-1, with 8 bases identical to TRBD1. The CDR3 runs to 15 residues. The V and J ends lost 6 bases and 7 bases, in that order; junction bases with no gene match: 13. Germline values: CDR1 KGHSH, CDR2 LQKENI. The CDR3 sequence: CASSHPRTGINEAFF. CDR3 bases: TGTGCCAGCTCCCACCCCCGGACAGGGATTAATGAAGCTTTCTTT.

The J gene is TRBJ2-3, the V gene TRBV29-1; D might be TRBD2 (6 bases). V lost 5 bases and J lost 2, with 26 bases in between. Germline lookup yields CDR1 SQVTM and CDR2 ANQGSEA. CDR3 length: 18 residues. The CDR3 sequence is CSVLGLASSGRTTDTQYF. As DNA, the CDR3 is TGCAGCGTTCTAGGGCTAGCGTCGTCCGGGCGTACCACAGATACGCAGTATTTT.

This clone was recorded once. V and J are TRBV6-1 and TRBJ2-3, with 9 bases fitting TRBD1. CDR1 and CDR2 from the germline V gene are MNHNS and SASEGT. The CDR3 runs 15 residues. V was clipped by 1 base and J by 6 bases; unmatched bases: 5. The CDR3 loop reads CASSEDRGLWDTQYF. CDR3 in DNA: TGTGCCAGCAGTGAAGACAGGGGGCTGTGGGATACGCAGTATTTT.

The chain combines TRBV29-1 with TRBJ2-7; possible D gene TRBD2, 5 bases. This CDR3 has 13 residues. Trimming pared 3 bases from V and 2 bases from J, leaving 11 bases between. Germline assignment: CDR1 SQVTM and CDR2 ANQGSEA. CDR3 protein: CSVDSGIAYEQYF. The CDR3 nucleotides are TGCAGCGTTGACAGCGGCATCGCCTACGAGCAGTACTTC.

The chain links TRBV19 to TRBJ2-1; TRBD2 matches 9 bases. This CDR3 spans 17 amino acids. Per germline, CDR1 LNHDA and CDR2 SQIVND (reference sequence). V trimming: 2 bases; J trimming: 7 bases; junction bases outside the gene matches: 12. The CDR3 spells CASSIIIAGERGNEQFF. The CDR3, as DNA: TGTGCCAGTAGTATAATAATAGCGGGAGAAAGGGGTAATGAGCAGTTCTTC.

The V call is TRBV28, the J call TRBJ1-2; D ambiguous. This CDR3 is built from 15 residues. Trimming pared 5 bases from V and 1 base from J, leaving 14 bases between. Germline V gives CDR1 MDHEN, CDR2 SYDVKM. In DNA, the CDR3 is TGTGCCAGCAGTCGCTGGGCCCCGATTAACTATGGCTACACCTTC. It encodes CASSRWAPINYGYTF.

This clone showed up just once. This sequence joins TRBV4-1 and TRBJ2-1; D is unclear. V lost 1 base, J lost 6 bases, and 4 bases lay in between. The CDR3 loop spans 12 amino acids. CDR1 and CDR2 from the germline V gene are MGHRA and YSYEKL. CDR3 bases: TGCGCCAGCAGCCAAGTATCCAATGAGCAGTTCTTC. Its translation is CASSQVSNEQFF.

This chain uses TRBV7-2 with TRBJ2-3; the D is unclear. This CDR3 comprises 13 residues. Germline V gives CDR1 SGHTA, CDR2 FQGNSA. V was trimmed by 5 bases and J by 5 bases, leaving 11 bases between them. The CDR3 protein is CASSRPAVDTQYF. DNA of the CDR3: TGTGCCAGCAGCAGACCGGCCGTAGATACGCAGTATTTT.

The chain recombines TRBV5-5 with TRBJ2-2; 12 nucleotides align to TRBD2. The V gene's germline CDR1 is SGHKS and CDR2 YYEKEE (reference sequence). This CDR3 spans 17 amino acids. V was pared by 4 bases and J by 6 bases, with 10 bases of the junction left unmatched. CDR3 sequence: CASSGRLAGGPSGELFF. In DNA, the CDR3 is TGTGCCAGCAGCGGCCGCCTAGCGGGAGGGCCGTCCGGGGAGCTGTTTTTT.

The rearrangement links TRBV18 to TRBJ1-5; D is perhaps TRBD1 (5 bases). V gave up 2 bases and J gave up 8 bases, with 13 bases separating them. Germline assignment: CDR1 KGHSH and CDR2 LQKENI. This CDR3 has 14 residues. In DNA form, the CDR3 reads TGTGCCAGCTCACCAGGAACCCAGGGTAAGCCCCAGCATTTT. Residues: CASSPGTQGKPQHF.

The rearrangement uses TRBV5-1 and TRBJ1-4; 7 bases map to TRBD1. Germline CDR1 SGHRS, CDR2 YFSETQ. V was clipped by 1 base and J by 7 bases; unmatched bases: 4. CDR3 length: 14 amino acids. The CDR3, as DNA: TGCGCCAGCAGCTTGAAGGGGGCTGGTGAAAAACTGTTTTTT. Translation gives CASSLKGAGEKLFF.

The V gene is TRBV5-1, the J gene TRBJ2-3; TRBD2 aligns across 13 bases. Germline V gene sequence: CDR1 SGHRS, CDR2 YFSETQ. The CDR3 loop spans 14 amino acids. Trimming cost V 4 bases and J 8 bases; bases outside gene matches: 4. CDR3 amino acids: CASSKGLAGITQYF. The CDR3, as DNA: TGCGCCAGCAGCAAGGGACTAGCGGGAATTACGCAGTATTTT.

This clone showed up just once. The chain joins TRBV9 to TRBJ2-1; D perhaps matches TRBD1 (5 bases). Germline assignment: CDR1 SGDLS and CDR2 YYNGEE. The CDR3 spans 15 residues. With 0 bases removed from V and 4 bases from J, the gap between germline ends came to 11 bases. The CDR3 reads CASSVGQGQYNEQFF. In DNA, the CDR3 is TGTGCCAGCAGCGTAGGGCAGGGCCAATACAATGAGCAGTTCTTC.

This clone appeared a few times. The V and J genes are TRBV2 and TRBJ1-1, with 7 positions matching TRBD1. This CDR3 is 13 amino acids long. Germline CDR1 reads SNHLY; CDR2 reads FYNNEI. V was clipped by 6 bases and J by 6 bases; unmatched bases: 7. The CDR3, as DNA: TGTGCCAGCAGACAGGGGCGAGGGGCTGAAGCTTTCTTT. Translated, it gives CASRQGRGAEAFF.

J is TRBJ1-1 and V is TRBV9, with D tentatively TRBD1 (5 bases). V was cut by 2 bases and J by 5 bases, with 10 bases left in between. Germline V gene sequence: CDR1 SGDLS, CDR2 YYNGEE. The CDR3 covers 13 residues. The CDR3 spells CASSVGGFTEAFF. DNA of the CDR3: TGTGCCAGCAGCGTCGGGGGTTTTACTGAAGCTTTCTTT.

The chain couples TRBV6-5 to TRBJ2-5; D uncertain. This CDR3 is 12 amino acids long. CDR1 is MNHEY and CDR2 is SVGAGI in the germline V gene. V shed 7 bases and J shed 4 bases, with 10 bases lying between them. CDR3 protein: CASTTVGETQYF. The CDR3 region has the DNA TGTGCCAGCACCACGGTGGGAGAGACCCAGTACTTC.

CDR3 loop: CASSPGGGSSGNTIYF. The DNA of the CDR3 is TGTGCCAGCTCACCGGGGGGCGGAAGCTCTGGAAACACCATATATTTT. J is TRBJ1-3 and V is TRBV18; D possibly corresponds to TRBD1 (6 bases). The ends were cut back, 3 bases at V and 0 bases at J, with 12 bases in the middle. The CDR3 contains 16 residues. Germline CDR1 and CDR2: KGHSH and LQKENI.

This clone was seen a handful of times. The chain carries TRBV7-2 and TRBJ1-1, with D hard to call. V shed 4 bases and J shed 0 bases, with 15 bases lying between them. Germline V gene lookup returns CDR1 SGHTA and CDR2 FQGNSA. This CDR3 contains 16 residues. The chain's CDR3 is CASSSRALGMNTEAFF. In DNA, the CDR3 is TGTGCCAGCAGCTCTCGGGCCCTGGGAATGAACACTGAAGCTTTCTTT. The full variable domain, with the rest looked up from reference TRBV7-2 and TRBJ1-1, is GAGVSQSPSNKVTEKGKDVELRCDPISGHTALYWYRQSLGQGLEFLIYFQGNSAPDKSGLPSDRFSAERTGGSVSTLTIQRTQQEDSAVYLCASSSRALGMNTEAFFGQGTRLTVV.